These 12 T cell receptor beta chains were sequenced from one sample in a study of T cell clonotyping in hematopoietic cell transplantation. TCRdb keeps only in-frame clones here, not all; method: immunoSEQ multiplex PCR. The data hold 9,000 or so clones, with 95% to 97% observed a single time. Sequenced material: peripheral blood mononuclear cells, taken 100 days after allogeneic stem cell transplant. The source is a male patient between 60 and 69 years old who had an allogeneic stem cell transplant from a related donor, so the T cells may come from the graft donor. Some clones in this sample may be carry-over from other donors' samples.

This chain links TRBV19 with TRBJ2-7; the D call may be TRBD1 or TRBD2 (5 bases each). From germline, CDR1 is LNHDA and CDR2 SQIVND (reference sequence). Trimming stripped 6 bases from V and 0 bases from J, with 12 bases between. This CDR3 comprises 14 residues. Written as DNA, the CDR3 is TGTGCCAGTAGGGACGAGGGGAGCTCCTACGAGCAGTACTTC. It yields the protein CASRDEGSSYEQYF.

The chain combines TRBV6-6 with TRBJ1-3; TRBD1 is a possible D gene (5 bases). Germline assignment: CDR1 MNHNY and CDR2 SVGAGI (reference sequence). The CDR3 loop spans 14 amino acids. Between the trimmed V and J ends, which lost 8 bases and 2 bases, there was a span of 13 bases. The CDR3 nucleotides read TGTGCCAGCGCCGTGGGGGAAACTGGAAACACCATATATTTT. Translation gives CASAVGETGNTIYF.

The chain joins TRBV28 to TRBJ2-1, with D perhaps being TRBD1 or TRBD2 (6 bases each). The length of the CDR3 is 15 residues. Trimming stripped 10 bases from V and 7 bases from J, with 23 bases between. Germline loops: CDR1 MDHEN, CDR2 SYDVKM. This CDR3 reads CATVLGGLFNNEQFF. CDR3 nucleotides: TGTGCCACAGTGTTGGGGGGCCTGTTTAATAATGAGCAGTTCTTC. Looking up the rest from reference TRBV28 and TRBJ2-1 gives the full variable domain: DVKVTQSSRYLVKRTGEKVFLECVQDMDHENMFWYRQDPGLGLRLIYFSYDVKMKEKGDIPEGYSVSREKKERFSLILESASTNQTSMYLCATVLGGLFNNEQFFGPGTRLTVL.

The J gene is TRBJ1-5, the V gene TRBV7-2; TRBD1 matches 8 bases. Trimming at V came to 6 bases and at J to 5 bases, leaving 6 bases not matched to a gene. The CDR3 loop spans 14 amino acids. Germline V gives CDR1 SGHTA, CDR2 FQGNSA. CDR3 protein: CASSLQGADQPQHF. CDR3 bases: TGTGCCAGCAGTCTGCAGGGGGCTGATCAGCCCCAGCATTTT.

CDR3 in DNA: TGTGCCAGCAGCTTAAAACAGGGGAGCTCCTACAATGAGCAGTTCTTC. Amino acids: CASSLKQGSSYNEQFF. The chain joins TRBV5-4 to TRBJ2-1, with 7 bases aligning to TRBD1. The germline V gene encodes CDR1 SGHNT and CDR2 YYREEE (reference sequence). J was trimmed by 0 bases and V by 2 bases; bases with no gene match: 5. This CDR3 spans 16 amino acids.

V and J are TRBV5-4 and TRBJ1-6; no clear D. The CDR3 loop spans 12 amino acids. From germline, CDR1 is SGHNT and CDR2 YYREEE (reference sequence). V was cut by 0 bases and J by 5 bases, with 0 bases left in between. DNA of the CDR3: TGTGCCAGCAGCTTGGATAATTCACCCCTCCACTTT. This sequence encodes CASSLDNSPLHF.

This chain joins TRBV11-2 and TRBJ1-6; 9 bases are a match to TRBD1. The CDR3 is made up of 14 amino acids. J gave up 8 bases and V 1 base, and 0 bases lay outside the gene matches. In germline, CDR1 is SGHAT, CDR2 FQNNGV. The CDR3 reads CASSLGTGDSPLHF. The CDR3 coding sequence is TGTGCCAGCAGCTTAGGGACAGGGGATTCACCCCTCCACTTT.

The chain recombines TRBV9 with TRBJ1-1; no clear D gene. V dropped 3 bases and J dropped 2 bases, with 5 bases sitting between them. CDR1 is SGDLS, CDR2 YYNGEE, per germline. The length of the CDR3 is 12 residues. CDR3: CASSEINTEAFF. The CDR3 DNA reads TGTGCCAGCAGCGAGATCAACACTGAAGCTTTCTTT.

V is TRBV19 and J is TRBJ1-6, with D possibly matching TRBD1 (5 bases). The CDR3 is 16 residues long. The ends were cut back, 5 bases at V and 2 bases at J, with 13 bases in the middle. Germline V CDR1 and CDR2: LNHDA, SQIVND (reference sequence). The CDR3 loop reads CASSSRQSPYNSPLHF. CDR3 DNA: TGTGCCAGTAGTTCCCGACAGTCGCCCTATAATTCACCCCTCCACTTT.

The chain joins TRBV15 to TRBJ1-1; D is unclear. The germline V and J ends were trimmed by 0 bases and 4 bases, with 6 bases remaining between them. Germline V lookup: CDR1 LNHNV, CDR2 YYDKDF (reference sequence). The CDR3 has 13 amino acids. This CDR3 reads CATSRDLRTEAFF. DNA for the CDR3: TGTGCCACCAGCAGAGATTTGCGCACTGAAGCTTTCTTT.

This rearrangement joins TRBV6-1 to TRBJ2-7; D may correspond to TRBD1 or TRBD2 (5 bases each). CDR1 MNHNS and CDR2 SASEGT come from the germline V gene. There are 12 residues in the CDR3. With 7 bases removed from V and 3 bases from J, the gap between germline ends came to 10 bases. The CDR3 loop reads CASMAGSYEQYF. The DNA of the CDR3 is TGTGCCAGCATGGCAGGGAGCTACGAGCAGTACTTC.

There are a few counts of this clone. The chain combines TRBV6-5 with TRBJ1-1; D not resolved. The V end was cut by 2 bases, the J end by 5 bases, with 9 bases between. The CDR3 is 13 residues long. Germline V gives CDR1 MNHEY, CDR2 SVGAGI. CDR3 protein: CASSYRGGTEAFF. The CDR3 coding sequence is TGTGCCAGCAGTTACCGGGGAGGGACTGAAGCTTTCTTT.